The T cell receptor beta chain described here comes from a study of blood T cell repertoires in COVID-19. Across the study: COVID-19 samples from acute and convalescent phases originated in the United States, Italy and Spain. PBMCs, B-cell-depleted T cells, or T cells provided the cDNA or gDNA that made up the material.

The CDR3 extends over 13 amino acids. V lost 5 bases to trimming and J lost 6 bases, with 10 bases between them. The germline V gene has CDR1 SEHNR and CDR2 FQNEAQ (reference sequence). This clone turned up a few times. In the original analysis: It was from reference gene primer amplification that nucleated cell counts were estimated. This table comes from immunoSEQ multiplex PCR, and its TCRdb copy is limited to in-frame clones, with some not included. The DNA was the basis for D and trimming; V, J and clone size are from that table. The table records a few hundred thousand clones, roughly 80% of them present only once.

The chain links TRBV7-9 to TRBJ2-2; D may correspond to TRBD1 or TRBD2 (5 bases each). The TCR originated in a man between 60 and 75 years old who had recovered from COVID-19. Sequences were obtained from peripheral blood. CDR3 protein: CASSLEGPGELFF. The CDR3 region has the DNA TGTGCCAGCAGCCTAGAGGGGCCCGGGGAGCTGTTTTTT.